The 29 T cell receptor beta chains presented below share a single source sample, sequenced in a study of neoadjuvant anti-PD-1 for oral cavity cancer. Assay used: immunoSEQ multiplex PCR; TCRdb lists only in-frame clones, some missing. The data hold 23,000 or so clones, with roughly a quarter observed a single time. Time point noted: after neoadjuvant nivolumab, at surgical resection. The input for sequencing was tumor tissue, taken after nivolumab (anti-PD-1) treatment. These receptor sequences come from a person aged 35-79 years with oral cavity squamous cell carcinoma.

This clone was observed a handful of times. J is TRBJ2-2 and V is TRBV16; D not certain. CDR1 is KGHSY and CDR2 is FQNENV in the germline V gene. V lost 0 bases to trimming and J lost 1 base, with 6 bases between them. This CDR3 region has 15 residues. The CDR3 sequence: CASSQSPGNTGELFF. For the CDR3, the DNA is TGTGCCAGCAGCCAATCTCCCGGGAACACCGGGGAGCTGTTTTTT. The whole variable domain, remainder taken from reference TRBV16 and TRBJ2-2, is GEEVAQTPKHLVRGEGQKAKLYCAPIKGHSYVFWYQQVLKNEFKFLISFQNENVFDETGMPKERFSAKCLPNSPCSLEIQATKLEDSAVYFCASSQSPGNTGELFFGEGSRLTVL.

This sequence joins TRBV6-1 and TRBJ1-2; 7 bases are a match to TRBD1. Germline CDR1 is MNHNS and CDR2 is SASEGT. The CDR3 is made up of 12 amino acids. The V and J ends lost 8 bases and 8 bases, in that order; junction bases with no gene match: 8. In nucleotides, the CDR3 is TGTGCCAGCTACGACAGGGTAGGCGGCTACACCTTC. Amino acids: CASYDRVGGYTF.

This clone was counted only a few times. CDR3 coding DNA: TGTGCCAGCAGTACGGAGGGTGTTGACGGCTACACCTTC. Protein sequence: CASSTEGVDGYTF. The chain recombines TRBV6-5 with TRBJ1-2; D unresolved. The CDR3 length is 13 residues. The V gene lost 5 bases and the J gene lost 8 bases, with 15 bases spanning the gap. Germline V gives CDR1 MNHEY, CDR2 SVGAGI.

This clone occurred a few times. V gene TRBV6-4 combines with J gene TRBJ2-3; TRBD1 or TRBD2 may be the D gene (5 bases each). Trimming removed 7 bases at V and 1 base at J, with 21 bases between. The CDR3 totals 17 residues. Germline CDR1 MRHNA, CDR2 SNTAGT. CDR3 nucleotides: TGTGCCAGCAATCCCGGGACGGCCGGATCGGGCACAGATACGCAGTATTTT. Amino acids: CASNPGTAGSGTDTQYF.

This clone rates as medium-sized. The chain joins TRBV6-6 to TRBJ2-2; no clear D gene. From germline, CDR1 is MNHNY and CDR2 SVGAGI (reference sequence). V was clipped by 6 bases and J by 5 bases, with 10 bases between them. This CDR3 has 13 amino acids. The CDR3 sequence is CASRVTLTGELFF. CDR3 nucleotide sequence: TGTGCCAGCAGAGTTACATTGACCGGGGAGCTGTTTTTT.

This clone was counted a few times. The CDR3 DNA is TGTGCCAGCAGCTCTATCTTCAGGGGGCACCGGGGCTACACCTTC. Translation: CASSSIFRGHRGYTF. The chain is built from TRBV11-2 and TRBJ1-2; TRBD1 matches at 8 bases. The trim removed 4 bases at V and 8 bases at J, leaving 12 bases unmatched. The V gene's germline CDR1 is SGHAT and CDR2 FQNNGV. This CDR3 comprises 15 residues.

Judged by abundance, this clone is medium-sized (0.01 to 0.1%). The same CDR3 also results from other DNA sequences found in this sample. CDR3 region: CASSLVGSNEKLFF. The CDR3 nucleotides read TGTGCCAGCAGCTTAGTCGGGAGTAATGAAAAACTGTTTTTT. The chain employs TRBV7-9 and TRBJ1-4; no definite D call. CDR3 length equals 14 residues. Deletions cut 1 base from V and 4 bases from J, with 7 bases between. Germline values: CDR1 SEHNR, CDR2 FQNEAQ (reference sequence).

To note about this clone: At one boundary the junction diverges from the germline segment, which might be a read error. The chain joins TRBV27 to TRBJ1-1; 8 bases match TRBD1. CDR1 and CDR2 from the germline V gene are MNHEY and SMNVEV (reference sequence). The CDR3 is 15 amino acids. CDR3 sequence reads: CASSSYPDRVINPSF. The CDR3, as DNA: TGTGCCAGCAGCTCGTACCCGGACAGGGTTATCAACCCTTCCTTT.

This clone turned up a few times. The chain is built from TRBV4-1 and TRBJ1-3; 9 positions match TRBD1. This CDR3 spans 19 amino acids. The germline V gene encodes CDR1 MGHRA and CDR2 YSYEKL. Trimming cost V 3 bases and J 0 bases; bases outside gene matches: 12. CDR3 residues: CASSHNLRPGQGSGNTIYF. The CDR3 coding sequence is TGCGCCAGCAGCCATAACCTGAGACCGGGACAGGGCTCTGGAAACACCATATATTTT.

This clone was observed a handful of times. The chain couples TRBV4-1 to TRBJ2-4; the D is unclear. V was pared by 2 bases and J by 8 bases, with 19 bases between. Germline lookup yields CDR1 MGHRA and CDR2 YSYEKL. CDR3 size: 16 residues. CDR3 DNA sequence: TGCGCCAGCAGCCAACGAGGTCGCTTAACATCGGACATTCAGTACTTC. Protein product: CASSQRGRLTSDIQYF.

V and J are TRBV18 and TRBJ2-7; D ambiguous. This CDR3 has 11 amino acids. Between the trimmed V and J ends, which lost 1 base and 6 bases, there was a span of 4 bases. Per the germline V gene, CDR1 is KGHSH and CDR2 is LQKENI. The CDR3 here is CASSPRVEQYF. CDR3 nucleotide sequence: TGTGCCAGCTCACCACGTGTCGAGCAGTACTTC.

In its sample, this clone was seen a few times. The J gene is TRBJ1-2, the V gene TRBV29-1; 8 nucleotides agree with TRBD1. CDR3 length: 12 residues. J gave up 8 bases and V 4 bases, and 6 bases lay outside the gene matches. Looked up from germline, CDR1 is SQVTM and CDR2 is ANQGSEA. The CDR3, as DNA: TGCAGCGTTGTTTCCAGGGGGCACGGCTACACCTTC. It translates to CSVVSRGHGYTF.

In this sample, this clone turned up a few times. The chain links TRBV7-7 to TRBJ2-2; TRBD1 agrees at 10 bases. The V gene end was trimmed by 5 bases and the J gene end by 5 bases; junction bases not matched to a gene: 2. The CDR3 is 14 amino acids. Per germline, CDR1 SSHAT and CDR2 FNYEAQ (reference sequence). As DNA, the CDR3 is TGTGCCAGCAGCCGACAGGGGGCGACCGGGGAGCTGTTTTTT. Its protein is CASSRQGATGELFF.

This clone was recorded only once. The chain recombines TRBV12-5 with TRBJ2-7; perhaps D is TRBD1 or TRBD2 (5 bases each). The CDR3 extends over 14 amino acids. Per germline, CDR1 LGHNT and CDR2 FRNRAP. Trimming removed 6 bases from V and 4 bases from J, with 16 bases in between. The DNA for the CDR3 is TGTGCTAGTGGGGGCCGGGACCGCTTGTACGAGCAGTACTTC. It codes for CASGGRDRLYEQYF.

This chain connects TRBV29-1 to TRBJ2-7; D unclear. The CDR3 spans 14 residues. Between the trimmed V and J ends, which lost 5 bases and 0 bases, there was a span of 14 bases. Germline loops: CDR1 SQVTM, CDR2 ANQGSEA. CDR3 in amino acids: CSVIRAAPSYEQYF. For the CDR3, the DNA is TGCAGCGTTATCCGGGCAGCCCCCTCCTACGAGCAGTACTTC.

CDR3 nucleotide sequence: TGTGCCTCTAGCGAGGGGTACGAGCAGTACTTC. This sequence encodes CASSEGYEQYF. V is TRBV10-3 and J is TRBJ2-7; D is possibly TRBD2 (6 bases). V lost 11 bases to trimming and J lost 4 bases, with 12 bases between them. The CDR3 is 11 amino acids. Germline values: CDR1 ENHRY, CDR2 SYGVKD.

The chain links TRBV7-9 to TRBJ2-5; TRBD2 aligns across 10 bases. The CDR3 totals 16 residues. Germline V gene sequence: CDR1 SEHNR, CDR2 FQNEAQ (reference sequence). V gave up 3 bases and J gave up 4 bases; unmatched junction bases: 8. The CDR3 nucleotides are TGTGCCAGCAGCTTTGGTAGCGGGGGGTTTGGAGAGACCCAGTACTTC. Its protein product is CASSFGSGGFGETQYF.

The sample holds a few counts of this clone. The CDR3 here is CASSLGTDYYEQYF. The CDR3 nucleotides read TGCGCCAGCAGCTTAGGGACAGACTACTACGAGCAGTACTTC. This chain uses TRBV5-1 with TRBJ2-7, with 7 bases lining up with TRBD1. Germline lookup yields CDR1 SGHRS and CDR2 YFSETQ. The CDR3 runs 14 residues. Germline trimming cut 2 bases from V and 3 bases from J; bases unmatched to any gene: 5.

The rearrangement joins TRBV28 to TRBJ2-7; 7 bases are shared with TRBD2. CDR3 length equals 15 residues. After removal of 6 bases from V and 2 bases from J, the junction contained 10 bases not matched to a gene. CDR1 and CDR2 from the germline V gene are MDHEN and SYDVKM. CDR3 coding DNA: TGTGCCAGCAGGGCTGGGTCTAGCGGCGCCTACGAGCAGTACTTC. It yields the protein CASRAGSSGAYEQYF. The full variable domain, rest sourced from reference TRBV28 and TRBJ2-7, is DVKVTQSSRYLVKRTGEKVFLECVQDMDHENMFWYRQDPGLGLRLIYFSYDVKMKEKGDIPEGYSVSREKKERFSLILESASTNQTSMYLCASRAGSSGAYEQYFGPGTRLTVT.

Here the CDR3 DNA reads TGTGCCAGTAGTTATAGCGTACGGGGCAATGAGCAGTTCTTC. Translation: CASSYSVRGNEQFF. The chain recombines TRBV19 with TRBJ2-1; D might be TRBD2 (5 bases). Trimming pared 5 bases from V and 6 bases from J, leaving 14 bases between. The CDR3 has 14 residues. Germline V lookup: CDR1 LNHDA, CDR2 SQIVND (reference sequence).

CDR3 in amino acids: CASSTQDRAKYGGYTF. In DNA, the CDR3 is TGTGCCAGTAGTACCCAGGACAGGGCTAAATATGGTGGCTACACCTTC. This chain uses TRBV19 with TRBJ1-2; TRBD1 aligns across 8 bases. Germline CDR1 LNHDA, CDR2 SQIVND (reference sequence). This CDR3 spans 16 amino acids. V lost 4 bases to trimming and J lost 7 bases; unmatched junction nucleotides: 14.

V gene TRBV9 combines with J gene TRBJ1-4; no firm D call. Trimming shortened V by 1 base and J by 5 bases, and 9 bases separated the two germline ends. From germline, CDR1 is SGDLS and CDR2 YYNGEE. The CDR3 covers 14 residues. CDR3 loop: CASSVTVGNEKLFF. CDR3 bases: TGTGCCAGCAGCGTAACGGTTGGGAATGAAAAACTGTTTTTT.

In this sample, this clone turned up a few times. The chain combines TRBV9 with TRBJ2-1; the D call may be TRBD1 or TRBD2 (5 bases each). The CDR3 is 14 residues long. Germline CDR1 and CDR2: SGDLS and YYNGEE. The V gene lost 0 bases and the J gene lost 5 bases, with 9 bases spanning the gap. Here the CDR3 DNA reads TGTGCCAGCAGCGTAGGGGGACGGGACAATGAGCAGTTCTTC. This gives the protein CASSVGGRDNEQFF.

This clone showed up just a few times. The chain has TRBV5-4 and TRBJ2-2; perhaps D is TRBD1 or TRBD2 (5 bases each). The germline gives CDR1 SGHNT, CDR2 YYREEE (reference sequence). The CDR3 loop spans 15 amino acids. Trimming left V 4 bases short and J 0 bases short, with 10 bases between. CDR3 DNA: TGTGCCAGCAGCCGAGGGGCACCGAACACCGGGGAGCTGTTTTTT. Translated, it gives CASSRGAPNTGELFF.

This clone has more than one count but fewer than ten. V usage is TRBV30 and J usage is TRBJ2-2, with TRBD2 identical over 10 bases. With 3 bases clipped from V and 3 bases from J, the junction kept 4 bases outside the gene matches. The CDR3 totals 15 residues. CDR1 is GTSNPN and CDR2 is SVGIG in the germline V gene (reference sequence). CDR3 in DNA: TGTGCCTGGAGCCTAGCGGGGGTACACACCGGGGAGCTGTTTTTT. This sequence encodes CAWSLAGVHTGELFF.

The genes are TRBV9 and TRBJ2-5; D remains unclear. CDR3 length: 11 residues. Germline CDR1 SGDLS, CDR2 YYNGEE. With 4 bases removed from V and 7 bases from J, the gap between germline ends came to 8 bases. The CDR3 DNA reads TGTGCCAGCAGCCCAGGCGGGACCCAGTACTTC. It is translated as CASSPGGTQYF.

This clone was seen only a few times. CDR3 loop: CASSNTLRVNTEAFF. CDR3 DNA: TGTGCCAGCAGTAATACACTCAGGGTGAACACTGAAGCTTTCTTT. This chain connects TRBV6-6 to TRBJ1-1; TRBD1 might be the D (5 bases). The CDR3 is 15 residues long. Between the trimmed V and J ends, which lost 5 bases and 0 bases, there was a span of 13 bases. Germline values: CDR1 MNHNY, CDR2 SVGAGI (reference sequence).

This clone was seen a few times. This CDR3 is also generated by other DNA sequences in the sample. This chain uses TRBV5-4 with TRBJ2-3; TRBD2 aligns across 8 bases. The V gene's germline CDR1 is SGHNT and CDR2 YYREEE (reference sequence). V gave up 0 bases and J gave up 6 bases; unmatched junction bases: 6. The CDR3 has 15 amino acids. CDR3 sequence reads: CASSLEGAGGDTQYF. Here the CDR3 DNA reads TGTGCCAGCAGCTTGGAAGGGGCGGGAGGCGATACGCAGTATTTT. Filled out from reference TRBV5-4 and TRBJ2-3, the complete variable domain reads ETGVTQSPTHLIKTRGQQVTLRCSSQSGHNTVSWYQQALGQGPQFIFQYYREEENGRGNFPPRFSGLQFPNYSSELNVNALELDDSALYLCASSLEGAGGDTQYFGPGTRLTVL.

This clone was seen only a few times. This chain joins TRBV30 and TRBJ2-3; no firm D call. The V gene lost 3 bases and the J gene lost 4 bases, with 5 bases spanning the gap. CDR1 and CDR2 (germline): GTSNPN, SVGIG (reference sequence). The CDR3 has 11 amino acids. The CDR3 sequence: CAWSFPDTQYF. The DNA of the CDR3 is TGTGCCTGGAGCTTCCCAGATACGCAGTATTTT.